This TCR beta chain was obtained from a study of human T cells and chemical hapten exposure. Notes on the study in general: Expanded TCRs made up significantly more big CDR3 similarity clusters than controls did.

TCRdb itself ran the RACE reads through MiXCR, one entry per CDR3 protein. The sample carries 250,000 or so distinct CDR3 sequences, approximately 8.4% recorded once. With respect to this clonotype: Its antigen is not known.

Time point of the sample: pre-sensitization, week 0. Treatment: therapeutic diphenylcyclopropenone sensitization with weekly scalp DPC. The sequencing here drew on whole blood, taken in connection with sensitization to the hapten diphenylcyclopropenone (DPC). The sequence was collected from a woman aged 40 to 49 with alopecia areata. Some clones in this sample may be carry-over from other donors' samples.

The CDR3 loop is CASRARQPSNYGYTF. CDR3 nucleotide sequence: TGTGCCAGCAGAGCCAGACAGCCTTCTAACTATGGCTACACCTTC. V gene TRBV12-3 or TRBV12-4 combines with J gene TRBJ1-2, with D possibly matching TRBD1 (5 bases). Trimming took off 6 bases at V and 0 bases at J, with 14 bases between the two ends. The CDR3 extends over 15 amino acids.